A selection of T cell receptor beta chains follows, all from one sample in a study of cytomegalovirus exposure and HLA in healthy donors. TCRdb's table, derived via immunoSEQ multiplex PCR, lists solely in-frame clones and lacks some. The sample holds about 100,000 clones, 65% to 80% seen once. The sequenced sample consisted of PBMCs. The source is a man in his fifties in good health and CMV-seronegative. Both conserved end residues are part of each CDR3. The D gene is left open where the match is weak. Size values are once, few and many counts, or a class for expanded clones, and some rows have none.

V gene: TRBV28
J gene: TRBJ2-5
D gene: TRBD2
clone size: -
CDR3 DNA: TGTGCCAGCAGTATCAGGGGCAGCGGGGGGGCGCGGGAGACCCAGTACTTC
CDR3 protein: CASSIRGSGGARETQYF

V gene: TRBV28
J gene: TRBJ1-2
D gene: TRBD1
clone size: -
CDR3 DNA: TGTGCCAGCAGTCTCCCCGAGGACAGGGGGCGCGATACCTACACCTTC
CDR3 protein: CASSLPEDRGRDTYTF

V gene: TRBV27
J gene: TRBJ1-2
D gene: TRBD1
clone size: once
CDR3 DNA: TGTGCCAGCAGCCCCACAGGGGGCCCCTATGGCTACACCTTC
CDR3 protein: CASSPTGGPYGYTF

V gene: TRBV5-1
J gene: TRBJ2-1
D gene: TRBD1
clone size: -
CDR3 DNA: TGCGCCAGCTCAAAAGCTGGGACCGGGACAGGGGTGAATGAGCAGTTCTTC
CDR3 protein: CASSKAGTGTGVNEQFF

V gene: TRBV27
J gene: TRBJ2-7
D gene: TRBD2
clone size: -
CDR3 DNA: TGTGCCAGCAGCATCCGGGGGGGCTCGTCCTACGAGCAGTACTTC
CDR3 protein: CASSIRGGSSYEQYF

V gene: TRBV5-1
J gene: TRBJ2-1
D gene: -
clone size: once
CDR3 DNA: TGCGCCAGCAGACAGGAAACGATTAATGAGCAGTTCTTC
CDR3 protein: CASRQETINEQFF

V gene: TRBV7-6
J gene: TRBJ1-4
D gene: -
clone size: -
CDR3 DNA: TGTGCCAGCAGCTTACAAGAAGGGAGGAAACTGTTTTTT
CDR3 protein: CASSLQEGRKLFF

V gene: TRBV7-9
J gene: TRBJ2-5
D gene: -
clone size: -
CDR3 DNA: TGTGCCAGCAGGTCTACAGGGAGAGAGACCCAGTACTTC
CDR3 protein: CASRSTGRETQYF

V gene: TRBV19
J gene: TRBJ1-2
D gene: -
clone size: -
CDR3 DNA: TGTGCCAGTAGTAGCGGGGATTATGGCTACACCTTC
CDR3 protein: CASSSGDYGYTF

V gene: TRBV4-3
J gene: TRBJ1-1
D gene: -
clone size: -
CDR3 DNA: TGCGCCAGCAGCCAAGTCAGGGACAAGGCCCGACGGGCTTTCTTT
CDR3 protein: CASSQVRDKARRAFF

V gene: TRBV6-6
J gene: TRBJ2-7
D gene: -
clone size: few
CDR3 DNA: TGTGCCAGCAAAAGGACTACCCCGGGAGAGCAGTACTTC
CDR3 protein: CASKRTTPGEQYF

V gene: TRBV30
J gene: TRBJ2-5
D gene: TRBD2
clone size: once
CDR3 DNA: TGTGCCGGGTCTAGCGGGAGCGCGGGGGAGACCCAGTACTTC
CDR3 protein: CAGSSGSAGETQYF

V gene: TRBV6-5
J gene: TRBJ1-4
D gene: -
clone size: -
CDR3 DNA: TGTGCCAGCAGTTACTCGAAGTTTGGGCTTGAAAAACTGTTTTTT
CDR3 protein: CASSYSKFGLEKLFF

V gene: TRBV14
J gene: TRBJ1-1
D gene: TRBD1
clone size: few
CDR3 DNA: TGTGCCAGCATCCCAAGATGGAGGGGGCGCGTGGAGAACACTGAAGCTTTCTTT
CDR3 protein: CASIPRWRGRVENTEAFF

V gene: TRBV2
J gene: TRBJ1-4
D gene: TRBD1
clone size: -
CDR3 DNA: TGTGCCAGCAGTCCTTTGGGGACAGGGGACGAAAAACTGTTTTTT
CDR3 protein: CASSPLGTGDEKLFF

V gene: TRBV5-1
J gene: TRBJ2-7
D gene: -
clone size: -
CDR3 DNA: TGCGCCAGCAGCGACCTAGACAGTTACGAGCAGTACTTC
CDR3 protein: CASSDLDSYEQYF

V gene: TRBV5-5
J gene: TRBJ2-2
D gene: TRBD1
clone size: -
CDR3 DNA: TGTGCCAGCAGCCCCGGGACAGGTCGTACCGGGGAGCTGTTTTTT
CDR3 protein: CASSPGTGRTGELFF

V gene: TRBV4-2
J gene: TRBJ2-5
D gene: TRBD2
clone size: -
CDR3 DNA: TGTGCCAGCAGCCGGGGACTAGCTTCAGAGACCCAGTACTTC
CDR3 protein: CASSRGLASETQYF

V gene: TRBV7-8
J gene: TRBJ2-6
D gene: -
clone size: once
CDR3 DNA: TGTGCCAGCAGCCCTGGCGGTGGGAGGTCTGGGGCCAACGTCCTGACTTTC
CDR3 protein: CASSPGGGRSGANVLTF

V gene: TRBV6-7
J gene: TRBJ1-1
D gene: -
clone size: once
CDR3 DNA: TGTGCCAGCAGTTACCCCAGGTGGGAGATAAACACTGAAGCTTTCTTT
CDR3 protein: CASSYPRWEINTEAFF

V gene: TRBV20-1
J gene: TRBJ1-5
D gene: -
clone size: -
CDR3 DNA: TGCAGTGCTAAACTCACCCACGATCAGCATTTT
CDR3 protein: CSAKLTHDQHF

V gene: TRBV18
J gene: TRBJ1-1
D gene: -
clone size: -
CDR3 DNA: TGTGCCAGCTCACCAGCGTCGGGGTTCGGGGAGAGGGCTGAAGCTTTCTTT
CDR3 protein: CASSPASGFGERAEAFF

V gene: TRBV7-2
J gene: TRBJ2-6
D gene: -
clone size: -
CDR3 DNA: TGTGCCAGCAGCTTAGAGAGGGTCTCTGGGGCCAACGTCCTGACTTTC
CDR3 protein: CASSLERVSGANVLTF

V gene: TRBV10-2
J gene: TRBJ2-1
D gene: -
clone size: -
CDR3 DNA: TGCGCCAGCCAGATACAGGGAAGGGGTGGCAATGAGCAGTTCTTC
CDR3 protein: CASQIQGRGGNEQFF

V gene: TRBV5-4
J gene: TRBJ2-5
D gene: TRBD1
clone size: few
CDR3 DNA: TGTGCCAGCAGGAAGGGACAGGGTAGTCCAGAGACCCAGTACTTC
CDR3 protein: CASRKGQGSPETQYF

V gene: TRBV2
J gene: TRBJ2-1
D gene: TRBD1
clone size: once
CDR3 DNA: TGTGCCAGCAGCCTCCGGGACAGTAACAATGAGCAGTTCTTC
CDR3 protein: CASSLRDSNNEQFF

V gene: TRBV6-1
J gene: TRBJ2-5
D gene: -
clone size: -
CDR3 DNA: TGTGCCAGCAGTTCTACAGAGACCCAGTACTTC
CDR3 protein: CASSSTETQYF

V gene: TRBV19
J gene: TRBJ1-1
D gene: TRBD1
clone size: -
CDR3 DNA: TGTGCAGCCCGGGGACAGGGTTCCACTGAAGCTTTCTTT
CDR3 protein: CAARGQGSTEAFF

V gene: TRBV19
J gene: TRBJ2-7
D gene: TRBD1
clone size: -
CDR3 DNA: TGTGCCAGTAGTATGGTGGCAGGGGGCGCTTCATACCGTGAGCAGTACTTC
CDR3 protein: CASSMVAGGASYREQYF

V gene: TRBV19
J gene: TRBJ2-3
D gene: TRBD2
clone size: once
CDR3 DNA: TGTGCCAGTACCGGACTAGCGGGGGGGCCTGTAGATACGCAGTATTTT
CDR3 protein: CASTGLAGGPVDTQYF

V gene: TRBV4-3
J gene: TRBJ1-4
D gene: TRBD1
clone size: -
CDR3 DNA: TGCGCCAGCAGCCAAGAAAGAAGGCAGGGGGCTGAAAAACTGTTTTTT
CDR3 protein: CASSQERRQGAEKLFF

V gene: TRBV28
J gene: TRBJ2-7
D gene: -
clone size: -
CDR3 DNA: TGTGCCAGCAGTTCCCCCGGGACACGGTTCTCCTACGAGCAGTACTTC
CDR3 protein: CASSSPGTRFSYEQYF